The 17 T cell receptor beta chains presented below share a single source sample, sequenced in a study of regulatory T cells in long-lasting Graves disease. Combining iRepertoire HTBI primers with Arm-PCR of CDR3 regions, the authors built TCR beta libraries. TCRdb independently ran MiXCR on the multiplex PCR reads; one entry per CDR3 protein. The repertoire holds hundreds of thousands of distinct CDR3 sequences, with roughly 16% as singletons. Time point specified: newly diagnosed GD, antithyroid drugs for less than 3 months. There was RNA extracted from PBMCs, and the TCR library was made from it. The same sample was also studied in work on T cells in Graves' hyperthyroidism and ophthalmopathy.

Sequenced material: peripheral blood mononuclear cells (PBMCs), taken at new diagnosis, from a patient treated with antithyroid drugs. The source is a woman in her 30s with Graves disease.

This clonotype was observed at least ten times. This chain uses TRBV7-2 with TRBJ2-3; D call uncertain. Per germline, CDR1 SGHTA and CDR2 FQGNSA. The V end lost 3 bases, the J end lost 2 bases, and 12 bases lay between the germline ends. The CDR3 has 15 amino acids. The CDR3: CASSFQPGYTDTQYF. The CDR3 nucleotides read TGTGCCAGCAGCTTTCAACCGGGTTACACAGATACGCAGTATTTT.

This clonotype was observed a handful of times. The chain combines TRBV4-2 with TRBJ2-1, with D possibly TRBD2 on 6 matching bases. V was pared by 0 bases and J by 14 bases, with 11 bases between. From germline, CDR1 is LGHNA and CDR2 YNFKEQ. There are 12 residues in the CDR3. In nucleotides, the CDR3 is TGTGCCAGCAGCCAAGAGGAGGGTTCGGAGTTCTTC. Protein sequence: CASSQEEGSEFF.

The gene calls are TRBV19 and TRBJ1-1; a weak D match, TRBD1 (5 bases). The CDR3 covers 13 residues. Trimming took off 4 bases at V and 4 bases at J, with 10 bases between the two ends. Per the germline V gene, CDR1 is LNHDA and CDR2 is SQIVND (reference sequence). The CDR3 loop reads CASSTPGFTEAFF. DNA of the CDR3: TGTGCCAGTAGTACTCCAGGGTTCACTGAAGCTTTCTTT.

This sequence joins TRBV11-2 and TRBJ2-7, with 7 bases that match TRBD1. The CDR3 spans 15 residues. Trimming at V came to 5 bases and at J to 2 bases, leaving 9 bases not matched to a gene. Looked up from germline, CDR1 is SGHAT and CDR2 is FQNNGV. CDR3 sequence reads: CASSLARDSPYEQYF. The CDR3 nucleotides read TGTGCCAGCAGCCTTGCCCGGGACAGTCCCTACGAGCAGTACTTC.

Turning to this clonotype: A clone one base away is much larger, so this may be a read error. The missing conserved phenylalanine or tryptophan at the end of this CDR3 makes a read error likely. This chain links TRBV28 with TRBJ2-7, with no clear D. Trimming stripped 11 bases from V and 0 bases from J, with 11 bases between. CDR1 MDHEN and CDR2 SYDVKM come from the germline V gene. The CDR3 totals 12 residues. The CDR3 nucleotides read TGTGCCCCCGTATGCGTCTCCTACGAGCAGTACCTC. This codes for CAPVCVSYEQYL.

This chain connects TRBV28 to TRBJ1-1, with a weak D call TRBD1 (5 bases). V was pared by 5 bases and J by 4 bases, with 14 bases between. The germline V gene encodes CDR1 MDHEN and CDR2 SYDVKM. CDR3 length: 14 amino acids. CDR3 residues: CASSLRGWATEAFF. CDR3 in DNA: TGTGCCAGCAGTCTCCGGGGGTGGGCCACTGAAGCTTTCTTT.

This clonotype was seen more than once but under ten times. This chain joins TRBV5-8 and TRBJ1-5, with a tentative D call TRBD1 (5 bases). Germline CDR1 and CDR2: SGHTS and YDEGEE. The CDR3 totals 13 residues. V lost 10 bases to trimming and J lost 5 bases, with 16 bases between them. As DNA, the CDR3 is TGTGCCTCCTGCGGGGGAGTACATCAGCCCCAGCATTTT. This translates into CASCGGVHQPQHF.

In its sample, this clonotype was seen a few times. The genes are TRBV20-1 and TRBJ1-6, with a weak D call TRBD1 (6 bases). V gave up 3 bases and J gave up 8 bases, with 14 bases separating them. Germline V gives CDR1 DFQATT, CDR2 SNEGSKA (reference sequence). This CDR3 comprises 14 residues. The CDR3 loop is CSARIQGTDSPLHF. CDR3 DNA sequence: TGCAGTGCTAGGATTCAGGGGACGGATTCACCCCTCCACTTT.

The V call is TRBV3-1, the J call TRBJ1-1; a possible D gene is TRBD1 (6 bases). CDR1 LGHDT and CDR2 YNNKEL come from the germline V gene (reference sequence). The CDR3 contains 15 residues. With 2 bases removed from V and 6 bases from J, the gap between germline ends came to 16 bases. The CDR3 spells CASSQMTGSYAEAFF. The CDR3 coding sequence is TGTGCCAGCAGCCAAATGACAGGTAGTTATGCTGAAGCTTTCTTT.

The chain joins TRBV7-9 to TRBJ2-3, with 13 bases that match TRBD2. This CDR3 has 17 amino acids. Germline-derived CDR1 and CDR2 are SEHNR and FQNEAQ (reference sequence). Trimming cost V 5 bases and J 3 bases; bases outside gene matches: 8. CDR3 sequence (DNA): TGTGCCAGCAGCCCGGGACTAGCGGGGTCCCGGACAGATACGCAGTATTTT. This sequence encodes CASSPGLAGSRTDTQYF.

The chain combines TRBV7-9 with TRBJ2-5; TRBD1 might be the D (5 bases). Trimming pared 3 bases from V and 5 bases from J, leaving 19 bases between. CDR1 is SEHNR and CDR2 is FQNEAQ in the germline V gene (reference sequence). This CDR3 is built from 16 residues. The CDR3 DNA follows: TGTGCCAGCAGCTTTTCCGTTGGTGCAGGGCCCGAGACCCAGTACTTC. It codes for CASSFSVGAGPETQYF.

This chain connects TRBV27 to TRBJ2-2; possible D gene TRBD2, 5 bases. The CDR3 runs 17 residues. Germline CDR1 and CDR2: MNHEY and SMNVEV (reference sequence). Trimming removed 4 bases from V and 3 bases from J, with 18 bases in between. The CDR3 sequence is CASSSTYSRADTGELFF. The CDR3 nucleotides read TGTGCCAGCAGTTCTACCTACTCGAGAGCGGACACCGGGGAGCTGTTTTTT.

The chain couples TRBV20-1 to TRBJ1-2; 7 positions agree with TRBD1. J gave up 5 bases and V 2 bases, and 2 bases lay outside the gene matches. CDR3 size: 12 residues. Germline CDR1 reads DFQATT; CDR2 reads SNEGSKA (reference sequence). The CDR3 nucleotides read TGCAGTGCTAGACAGGGGGGATATGGCTACACCTTC. Translation: CSARQGGYGYTF.

Regarding this clonotype: A clone one base away is much larger, so this may be a read error. The chain combines TRBV3-1 with TRBJ1-1; D remains ambiguous. The CDR3 extends over 15 amino acids. From germline, CDR1 is LGHDT and CDR2 YNNKEL (reference sequence). V lost 0 bases and J 0 bases, leaving 8 bases between the germline ends. The CDR3 region is CASSQDTAMNTEAFF. The CDR3, as DNA: TGTGCCAGCAGCCAAGATACAGCCATGAACACTGAAGCTTTCTTT.

The gene calls are TRBV3-1 and TRBJ1-4; unclear D gene. The CDR3 runs to 16 residues. Germline V lookup: CDR1 LGHDT, CDR2 YNNKEL (reference sequence). Between the trimmed V and J ends, which lost 1 base and 0 bases, there was a span of 9 bases. CDR3 protein: CASSQGIPATNEKLFF. Here the CDR3 DNA reads TGTGCCAGCAGCCAAGGTATCCCGGCAACTAATGAAAAACTGTTTTTT.

The rearrangement joins TRBV3-1 to TRBJ2-1, with D possibly being TRBD1 or TRBD2 (6 bases each). The CDR3 contains 15 residues. V lost 3 bases and J lost 6, with 15 bases in between. Germline V CDR1 and CDR2: LGHDT, YNNKEL (reference sequence). CDR3 sequence: CASSHQVGGTNEQFF. The CDR3 DNA follows: TGTGCCAGCAGCCACCAGGTAGGGGGGACCAATGAGCAGTTCTTC.

The V and J genes are TRBV6-1 and TRBJ1-5; 8 bases match TRBD1. Germline values: CDR1 MNHNS, CDR2 SASEGT. The CDR3 length is 15 residues. The V and J ends lost 4 bases and 6 bases, in that order; junction bases with no gene match: 8. Here the CDR3 DNA reads TGTGCCAGCAGTGCGATGGGGACAGGCATTCAGCCCCAGCATTTT. Amino acids: CASSAMGTGIQPQHF.